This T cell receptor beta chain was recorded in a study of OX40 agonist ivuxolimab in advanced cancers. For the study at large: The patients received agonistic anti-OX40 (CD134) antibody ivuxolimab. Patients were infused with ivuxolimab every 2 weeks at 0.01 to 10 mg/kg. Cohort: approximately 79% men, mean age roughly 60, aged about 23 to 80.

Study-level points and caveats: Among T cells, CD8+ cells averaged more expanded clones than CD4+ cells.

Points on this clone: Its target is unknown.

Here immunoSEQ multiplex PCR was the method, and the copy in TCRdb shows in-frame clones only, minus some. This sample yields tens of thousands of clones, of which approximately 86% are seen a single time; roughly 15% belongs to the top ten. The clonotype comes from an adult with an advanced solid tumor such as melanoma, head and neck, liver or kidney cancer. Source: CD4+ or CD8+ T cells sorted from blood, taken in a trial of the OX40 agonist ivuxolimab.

DNA of the CDR3: TGTGCCAGCAGCCAAACCCTGGGGTGGGGACTAGCGGGTCGGAGCTCCTACAATGAGCAGTTCTTC. Translation: CASSQTLGWGLAGRSSYNEQFF. The rearrangement uses TRBV4-2 and TRBJ2-1, with 12 bases aligning to TRBD2. The CDR3 sequence is 22 residues long. V was clipped by 2 bases and J by 0 bases; unmatched bases: 17. Germline V gives CDR1 LGHNA, CDR2 YNFKEQ.